This TCR beta chain comes out of a study of T cells in localized non-small cell lung cancer. Points from the study as a whole: In adjacent lung, a median roughly 60 of the top 100 tumor clones were found. Because only a single region of the tumor was sequenced, heterogeneity remains possible.

As concerns this clone: The target antigen is unknown.

Measured with immunoSEQ multiplex PCR; TCRdb has only the in-frame clones, and not every one. Of 60,000 or so clones in the sample, approximately 80% were seen once. This CDR3 is 15 amino acids long. With V trimmed by 1 base and J by 2 bases, 1 base remained unmatched. Germline CDR1 reads SGHNT; CDR2 reads YENEEA. The rearrangement links TRBV11-3 to TRBJ2-7, with 11 bases aligning to TRBD1. This sequence was found in a man between 40 and 75 years old with stage II lung adenocarcinoma. Sequencing used PBMCs, obtained before any cancer treatment. The CDR3 region has the DNA TGTGCCAGCAGCTTAGTGGGACAGGGGGCCTACGAGCAGTACTTC. This gives the protein CASSLVGQGAYEQYF.